This passage covers 22 T cell receptor beta chains from one sample sequenced in a study of cytomegalovirus exposure and HLA in healthy donors. TCRdb's table, derived via immunoSEQ multiplex PCR, lists solely in-frame clones and lacks some. This table holds hundreds of thousands of clones, about nine tenths found once. Sample: PBMCs. These receptors were taken from a woman between 18 and 29 years old in good health and CMV-seronegative.

This clone is a singleton in its sample. The chain has TRBV6-1 and TRBJ2-7; D remains ambiguous. Germline CDR1 MNHNS, CDR2 SASEGT. Trimming took 3 bases from V and 2 from J, leaving 17 bases between them. The CDR3 spans 16 residues. CDR3 bases: TGTGCCAGCAGTGATAGAGACTTGACGTTGACCTACGAGCAGTACTTC. Amino acids: CASSDRDLTLTYEQYF.

The V call is TRBV6-5, the J call TRBJ1-5; D perhaps matches TRBD1 (5 bases). V was pared by 0 bases and J by 4 bases, with 10 bases between. CDR1 and CDR2 from the germline V gene are MNHEY and SVGAGI. The CDR3 runs 15 residues. The CDR3 reads CASSYSQGLNQPQHF. In nucleotides, the CDR3 is TGTGCCAGCAGTTACTCTCAGGGTTTGAATCAGCCCCAGCATTTT.

The V call is TRBV7-9, the J call TRBJ2-7; TRBD1 matches at 7 bases. The V gene end was trimmed by 3 bases and the J gene end by 5 bases; junction bases not matched to a gene: 7. The CDR3 contains 14 residues. CDR1 and CDR2 from the germline V gene are SEHNR and FQNEAQ (reference sequence). The CDR3 sequence: CASSLRGTVDEQYF. The CDR3 DNA follows: TGTGCCAGCAGCTTGAGAGGGACAGTAGACGAGCAGTACTTC.

This chain links TRBV29-1 with TRBJ2-7; 12 positions match TRBD1. J was trimmed by 5 bases and V by 5 bases; bases with no gene match: 7. This CDR3 has 14 amino acids. CDR1 SQVTM and CDR2 ANQGSEA come from the germline V gene. This chain's CDR3 is CSVSGDRGPHEQYF. In nucleotides, the CDR3 is TGCAGCGTTTCCGGGGACAGGGGGCCCCACGAGCAGTACTTC.

The chain employs TRBV27 and TRBJ1-1, with D unresolved. Looked up from germline, CDR1 is MNHEY and CDR2 is SMNVEV (reference sequence). This CDR3 has 15 residues. V was cut by 6 bases and J by 0 bases, with 14 bases left in between. CDR3: CASSSVVGMNTEAFF. In DNA, the CDR3 is TGTGCCAGCAGCTCTGTGGTGGGCATGAACACTGAAGCTTTCTTT.

In the case of this clone: In the same sample, other DNA sequences code for this CDR3. J is TRBJ2-7 and V is TRBV28; TRBD1 aligns across 12 bases. V was clipped by 5 bases and J by 4 bases; unmatched bases: 6. The CDR3 extends over 15 amino acids. CDR1 and CDR2 from the germline V gene are MDHEN and SYDVKM. The CDR3 DNA is TGTGCCAGCAGTAAACCGGGACAGGGGGCTTACGAGCAGTACTTC. As protein: CASSKPGQGAYEQYF.

The V and J genes are TRBV6-5 and TRBJ1-1; 10 nucleotides match TRBD1. Germline V gene data show CDR1 as MNHEY and CDR2 as SVGAGI. The CDR3 spans 15 residues. V lost 4 bases to trimming and J lost 5 bases; unmatched junction nucleotides: 7. The CDR3 DNA reads as TGTGCCAGCAGTTCCCCCGGGACAGGGGTTACTGAAGCTTTCTTT. It codes for CASSSPGTGVTEAFF.

This chain connects TRBV19 to TRBJ1-5; D gene unclear. The CDR3 has 15 amino acids. Germline V gene data show CDR1 as LNHDA and CDR2 as SQIVND (reference sequence). Trimming removed 9 bases from V and 2 bases from J, with 17 bases in between. The CDR3: CASTPWAVGNQPQHF. The CDR3 coding sequence is TGTGCCAGCACCCCCTGGGCAGTGGGCAATCAGCCCCAGCATTTT. Variable domain in full (rest from reference TRBV19 and TRBJ1-5): DGGITQSPKYLFRKEGQNVTLSCEQNLNHDAMYWYRQDPGQGLRLIYYSQIVNDFQKGDIAEGYSVSREKKESFPLTVTSAQKNPTAFYLCASTPWAVGNQPQHFGDGTRLSIL.

This rearrangement joins TRBV18 to TRBJ2-1; the D gene is possibly TRBD1 (5 bases). Per the germline V gene, CDR1 is KGHSH and CDR2 is LQKENI. The CDR3 length is 13 residues. Trimming removed 6 bases from V and 4 bases from J, with 10 bases in between. The CDR3 DNA is TGTGCCAGCTCCCCTGACAGATACAATGAGCAGTTCTTC. Encoded protein: CASSPDRYNEQFF. Based on the CDR3 plus reference TRBV18 and TRBJ2-1, the full variable domain is NAGVMQNPRHLVRRRGQEARLRCSPMKGHSHVYWYRQLPEEGLKFMVYLQKENIIDESGMPKERFSAEFPKEGPSILRIQQVVRGDSAAYFCASSPDRYNEQFFGPGTRLTVL.

The rearrangement links TRBV5-1 to TRBJ1-4; TRBD1 matches 7 bases. This CDR3 has 15 amino acids. Trimming took 4 bases from V and 8 from J; bases not matched to a gene: 11. The germline gives CDR1 SGHRS, CDR2 YFSETQ. For the CDR3, the DNA is TGCGCCAGCAGCCTATACAGGGGTTCGGAAGAAAAACTGTTTTTT. This sequence encodes CASSLYRGSEEKLFF.

The chain employs TRBV11-2 and TRBJ2-7; D is uncertain. Trimming took off 2 bases at V and 6 bases at J, with 14 bases between the two ends. The CDR3 has 14 amino acids. Germline V lookup: CDR1 SGHAT, CDR2 FQNNGV. The CDR3 nucleotides read TGTGCCAGCAGCTTACGGCGACTGCTAACCGAGCAGTACTTC. This gives the protein CASSLRRLLTEQYF.

CDR3 nucleotide sequence: TGTGCCTGGAGTGTAGGACAGAGAGTAAATAGCAATCAGCCCCAGCATTTT. Its translation: CAWSVGQRVNSNQPQHF. The V and J genes are TRBV30 and TRBJ1-5, with D maybe TRBD1 (6 bases). Per the germline V gene, CDR1 is GTSNPN and CDR2 is SVGIG (reference sequence). V gave up 0 bases and J gave up 0 bases, with 15 bases separating them. This CDR3 contains 17 residues.

The chain combines TRBV28 with TRBJ2-5, with TRBD2 identical over 16 bases. V trimming: 5 bases; J trimming: 4 bases; junction bases outside the gene matches: 7. The CDR3 has 17 amino acids. Germline loops: CDR1 MDHEN, CDR2 SYDVKM. This CDR3 is CASSPGTSGGGGETQYF. CDR3 DNA sequence: TGTGCCAGCAGTCCCGGGACTAGCGGGGGGGGAGGAGAGACCCAGTACTTC.

This sequence joins TRBV6-4 and TRBJ1-2; 8 bases line up with TRBD1. This CDR3 has 13 amino acids. Trimming took 2 bases from V and 6 from J; bases not matched to a gene: 2. CDR1 and CDR2 from the germline V gene are MRHNA and SNTAGT. CDR3 loop: CASSDATGDGYTF. The CDR3 DNA follows: TGTGCCAGCAGTGACGCGACAGGGGATGGCTACACCTTC.

The gene calls are TRBV6-6 and TRBJ1-6; D is possibly TRBD1 (6 bases). V was trimmed by 6 bases and J by 10 bases, leaving 19 bases between them. CDR3 size: 15 residues. Germline V CDR1 and CDR2: MNHNY, SVGAGI (reference sequence). CDR3 DNA: TGTGCCAGCAGGGACTTTGGACAGTTTGGGTCACCCCTCCACTTT. This sequence encodes CASRDFGQFGSPLHF.

The chain couples TRBV5-4 to TRBJ2-5, with 8 bases identical to TRBD2. CDR1 and CDR2 from the germline V gene are SGHNT and YYREEE (reference sequence). Losses at the gene ends were 0 bases for V and 5 bases for J; bases not matched to a gene: 6. This CDR3 has 15 amino acids. For the CDR3, the DNA is TGTGCCAGCAGCTTGGTAGCGGGATTGGAGGAGACCCAGTACTTC. It encodes CASSLVAGLEETQYF.

The chain uses TRBV30 and TRBJ2-7; unclear D gene. Per the germline V gene, CDR1 is GTSNPN and CDR2 is SVGIG (reference sequence). This CDR3 is 14 amino acids long. V lost 0 bases and J 2 bases, leaving 11 bases between the germline ends. CDR3 amino acids: CAWSVRGLPYEQYF. DNA of the CDR3: TGTGCCTGGAGTGTACGAGGTCTTCCCTACGAGCAGTACTTC.

This clone was recorded only once. The V gene is TRBV2, the J gene TRBJ2-7, with TRBD1 as a possible D gene (6 bases). CDR1 and CDR2 (germline): SNHLY, FYNNEI. The germline V and J ends were trimmed by 8 bases and 1 base, with 15 bases remaining between them. The CDR3 is made up of 14 amino acids. In DNA, the CDR3 is TGTGCCAGCGTGTCCCGGGACACATCCTACGAGCAGTACTTC. Translation gives CASVSRDTSYEQYF.

V and J are TRBV7-9 and TRBJ1-1; D unclear. The V gene's germline CDR1 is SEHNR and CDR2 FQNEAQ (reference sequence). Trimming took 2 bases from V and 1 from J, leaving 11 bases between them. The CDR3 contains 15 residues. For the CDR3, the DNA is TGTGCCAGCAGCTTATTGGGCCTGGAGAACACTGAAGCTTTCTTT. Its translation: CASSLLGLENTEAFF.

The rearrangement links TRBV5-4 to TRBJ1-2; TRBD1 matches at 9 bases. This CDR3 is built from 16 residues. Per germline, CDR1 SGHNT and CDR2 YYREEE (reference sequence). The V segment lost 4 bases and the J segment 6 bases; nucleotides outside the gene matches: 13. The CDR3 spells CASSSSGGTGTHGYTF. As DNA, the CDR3 is TGTGCCAGCAGCAGCTCAGGGGGGACAGGGACCCATGGCTACACCTTC.

The chain couples TRBV25-1 to TRBJ2-1, with 9 bases fitting TRBD2. Germline loops: CDR1 MGHDK, CDR2 SYGVNS. The junction had 5 bases not matched to a gene; V was cut back by 2 bases and J by 3 bases. This CDR3 comprises 16 residues. Written as DNA, the CDR3 is TGTGCCAGCAGTGAAATAGCGGGGGTTTACTACAATGAGCAGTTCTTC. The encoded protein is CASSEIAGVYYNEQFF.

This chain joins TRBV28 and TRBJ1-2, with 7 bases matching TRBD1. Germline CDR1 and CDR2: MDHEN and SYDVKM. The CDR3 is 11 amino acids. V was clipped by 6 bases and J by 10 bases; unmatched bases: 5. Here the CDR3 DNA reads TGTGCCAGCAGCCGCGACAGGGCCTACACCTTC. Translation: CASSRDRAYTF.